The 15 T cell receptor beta chains given below trace back to one sample, sequenced in a study of cytomegalovirus exposure and HLA in healthy donors. PCR was performed using 60 Vbeta and 13 Jbeta primers. Profiled with immunoSEQ multiplex PCR; TCRdb holds only in-frame clones, not every one. This table holds about 130,000 clones, around 77% found once. Sequencing was carried out using PBMCs. The source is a male donor in good health and CMV-seropositive.

V usage is TRBV9 and J usage is TRBJ2-2; 7 nucleotides line up with TRBD2. The CDR3 has 16 residues. Per the germline V gene, CDR1 is SGDLS and CDR2 is YYNGEE. Trimming at V came to 0 bases and at J to 2 bases, leaving 4 bases not matched to a gene. The DNA for the CDR3 is TGTGCCAGCAGCGTAGTCTCGGGGGGAAACACCGGGGAGCTGTTTTTT. Translated: CASSVVSGGNTGELFF.

The gene calls are TRBV9 and TRBJ2-2; D is ambiguous. V lost 0 bases to trimming and J lost 0 bases, with 6 bases between them. CDR1 and CDR2 (germline): SGDLS, YYNGEE. The CDR3 runs 15 residues. CDR3 region: CASSVGSANTGELFF. DNA for the CDR3: TGTGCCAGCAGCGTAGGGTCAGCGAACACCGGGGAGCTGTTTTTT.

The V and J genes are TRBV18 and TRBJ2-5, with a tentative D call TRBD1 (7 bases). V was clipped by 5 bases and J by 1 base, with 11 bases between them. The CDR3 covers 14 residues. The germline V gene has CDR1 KGHSH and CDR2 LQKENI. CDR3 nucleotides: TGTGCCAGCTCAGCGGGACAGTCCCAAGAGACCCAGTACTTC. Protein sequence: CASSAGQSQETQYF. Drawing the rest from reference TRBV18 and TRBJ2-5, the complete variable domain is NAGVMQNPRHLVRRRGQEARLRCSPMKGHSHVYWYRQLPEEGLKFMVYLQKENIIDESGMPKERFSAEFPKEGPSILRIQQVVRGDSAAYFCASSAGQSQETQYFGPGTRLLVL.

This chain joins TRBV5-1 and TRBJ2-6, with 9 bases that match TRBD1. The germline V gene has CDR1 SGHRS and CDR2 YFSETQ. J was trimmed by 2 bases and V by 2 bases; bases with no gene match: 2. The CDR3 has 16 amino acids. The CDR3 loop reads CASSLRQGAGANVLTF. The CDR3 region has the DNA TGCGCCAGCAGCTTAAGACAGGGGGCTGGGGCCAACGTCCTGACTTTC.

V gene TRBV6-1 combines with J gene TRBJ2-6, with 8 bases fitting TRBD1. The V and J ends lost 6 bases and 7 bases, in that order; junction bases with no gene match: 8. The CDR3 totals 15 residues. Germline V lookup: CDR1 MNHNS, CDR2 SASEGT. CDR3 residues: CASRNKDREANVLTF. In DNA form, the CDR3 reads TGTGCCAGCAGAAACAAGGACAGGGAAGCCAACGTCCTGACTTTC.

This clone showed up just once. The chain is built from TRBV5-1 and TRBJ2-7, with D possibly matching TRBD2 (6 bases). The CDR3 consists of 15 residues. Trimming took 4 bases from V and 3 from J, leaving 17 bases between them. Germline loops: CDR1 SGHRS, CDR2 YFSETQ. The CDR3 region is CASSLSLATNYEQYF. In DNA, the CDR3 is TGCGCCAGCAGCCTCTCCCTAGCGACTAACTACGAGCAGTACTTC.

This chain uses TRBV5-1 with TRBJ2-1; D is perhaps TRBD2 (6 bases). Germline loops: CDR1 SGHRS, CDR2 YFSETQ. There are 13 residues in the CDR3. V dropped 3 bases and J dropped 8 bases, with 12 bases sitting between them. DNA of the CDR3: TGCGCCAGCAGCTATCCTAGCGATGATGAGCAGTTCTTC. This codes for CASSYPSDDEQFF.

The chain is built from TRBV19 and TRBJ1-3; no reliable D call. CDR1 LNHDA and CDR2 SQIVND come from the germline V gene (reference sequence). Trimming left V 3 bases short and J 0 bases short, with 6 bases between. This CDR3 contains 14 residues. The DNA for the CDR3 is TGTGCCAGTAGTATTGCCAGCTCTGGAAACACCATATATTTT. This translates into CASSIASSGNTIYF.

V usage is TRBV10-3 and J usage is TRBJ1-5, with D possibly being TRBD1 (6 bases). Germline V CDR1 and CDR2: ENHRY, SYGVKD. V was shortened by 3 bases and J by 1 base, with 10 bases between the two germline ends. The CDR3 totals 15 residues. The CDR3 here is CAISDPDRSNQPQHF. The CDR3 DNA sequence: TGTGCCATCAGTGACCCCGACAGGAGCAATCAGCCCCAGCATTTT.

The chain recombines TRBV10-3 with TRBJ2-3, with a weak D call TRBD2 (6 bases). V was clipped by 6 bases and J by 8 bases, with 18 bases between them. The CDR3 contains 14 residues. Germline lookup yields CDR1 ENHRY and CDR2 SYGVKD. The CDR3 here is CAISLEGKAPTQYF. In DNA form, the CDR3 reads TGTGCCATCAGCCTGGAGGGGAAGGCCCCTACGCAGTATTTT.

The chain has TRBV6-1 and TRBJ1-5, with TRBD1 identical over 9 bases. V was clipped by 6 bases and J by 4 bases; unmatched bases: 7. The CDR3 loop spans 15 amino acids. Germline V gives CDR1 MNHNS, CDR2 SASEGT. For the CDR3, the DNA is TGTGCCAGCAGGGACAGGGGCTTTGGAAATCAGCCCCAGCATTTT. This encodes CASRDRGFGNQPQHF.

The chain combines TRBV28 with TRBJ1-5; 8 bases line up with TRBD1. J gave up 4 bases and V 11 bases, and 13 bases lay outside the gene matches. The CDR3 contains 15 residues. CDR1 is MDHEN and CDR2 is SYDVKM in the germline V gene. The CDR3 nucleotides are TGTGCCTTACAAGGGACAGGTGGTATAAATCAGCCCCAGCATTTT. It is translated as CALQGTGGINQPQHF.

This clone was picked up a small number of times. The DNA of the CDR3 is TGTGCCAGCAGTGACGGGAACACCGGGGAGCTGTTTTTT. It translates to CASSDGNTGELFF. This rearrangement joins TRBV6-1 to TRBJ2-2; unclear D gene. In germline, CDR1 is MNHNS, CDR2 SASEGT. This CDR3 is built from 13 residues. The V end was cut by 3 bases, the J end by 1 base, with 3 bases between.

This clone has only one observation. The J gene is TRBJ1-6, the V gene TRBV10-1; D is unresolved. V lost 4 bases to trimming and J lost 0 bases, with 7 bases between them. This CDR3 is 15 amino acids long. Germline-derived CDR1 and CDR2 are WNHNN and SYGVQD (reference sequence). The CDR3 protein is CASSGGVSYNSPLHF. The CDR3 DNA reads as TGCGCCAGCAGTGGCGGGGTCTCCTATAATTCACCCCTCCACTTT.

The rearrangement uses TRBV19 and TRBJ2-3; 10 bases agree with TRBD2. The ends lost 1 base at V and 2 bases at J; junction bases unmatched: 6. In germline, CDR1 is LNHDA, CDR2 SQIVND (reference sequence). The CDR3 runs to 17 residues. CDR3 sequence (DNA): TGTGCCAGTAGTATAGGCCCTAGCGGGAGATTCACAGATACGCAGTATTTT. It is translated as CASSIGPSGRFTDTQYF.